This T cell receptor beta chain was captured in a study of blood T cells in healthy people across ages (dated by TCRdb to between 2015 and 2017). With regard to the full study: In model experiments, template switching captured roughly one uniquely barcoded TCR beta cDNA molecule for every two T cells. Donors of different ages were randomly distributed across sequencing lanes to avoid experimental bias. Two additional independent replicas of 1 million unique cDNA reads from the same blood draw were analyzed for two donors (one aged 18 to 30 and one aged 80 or older). Age-related changes in TCR beta repertoire diversity were measured in the study by deep sequencing normalized with unique cDNA molecular identifiers. Donors were grouped into four age groups: young (average approximately 16 years), middle-aged (under 40), aged (approximately 67) and long-lived (roughly 80).

Study-level results and caveats: Donor CMV infection status was unknown, potentially confounding age-related changes in expanded clonotypes. Total diversity estimates from one million sequenced T cells were considered lower bounds and underestimates. Because profiling used bulk unsorted PBMCs, naive and antigen-experienced compartments could not be compared conclusively. There was a strong correlation between observed TCR beta diversity and the percentage of naive T cells measured by flow cytometry. Compared with the aged group, more naive CD4+ T cells, fewer expanded clones and increased TCR diversity were shown by the long-lived group, suggesting age selection. As age increased, observed TCR beta diversity per million T cells dropped in a roughly linear way, and a significant reduction was already evident by age around 41.

CDR3 length: 13 amino acids, cysteine to phenylalanine. Just the 39-base CDR3 DNA is kept, in frame starting at base 1. The germline V gene (reference sequence) specifies DFQATT as CDR1 and SNEGSKA as CDR2. The library was built by means of 5' RACE. A second roughly 7 to 11 cycle PCR used a sample-barcoded 5' primer and a J-beta primer mix. Each TCR beta cDNA molecule received a unique molecular identifier from a template-switch 5' adaptor carrying 12 random nucleotides. Each sample yielded at least 3 million CDR3-containing paired-end reads. All of the RNA was converted into first-strand cDNA using the Mint cDNA synthesis kit, with a TRBC-specific oligonucleotide serving as the primer. Following uracil-DNA glycosylase treatment, all cDNA underwent a first 18-cycle PCR with the universal primers M1SS and BC2_uni_R. The authors' pipeline ran thus. Normalization of each sample was performed by random selection of 1 million high-quality reads, each carrying a distinct molecular identifier. Reads sharing molecular identifiers were discarded rather than binned into consensus sequences. MiTCR, set to a Q25 quality threshold and the strictest error-elimination algorithm, was used for CDR3 identification, clonotype clustering and error correction. A nonparametric unseen species model with Euler transformation was used to estimate a lower bound on total TCR beta diversity. TCRdb reran the public reads through fastp at Q25 and MiXCR, keeping productive beta chains. Merged by CDR3 protein, the rows form single entries marked with the most common genes and DNA. Clone size and V and J calls follow TCRdb, not the original study. This sample comprises 1,800,000 or so distinct CDR3 sequences, about two fifths of them detected only once. The ten largest make up under 25% of the sample.

This clonotype was seen a handful of times. What antigen it recognizes has not been identified. No clone much larger than this one lies a single base away; base qualities are absent. The approximately 39 donors, aged about 6 to 95 years, were systemically healthy Caucasian individuals from Russia. Each donor gave about 11 milliliters of peripheral blood, drawn into EDTA-treated Vacutainer tubes. Ficoll-Paque density-gradient centrifugation was used to isolate PBMCs, with at least 7 million per sample. Trizol reagent was used to extract total RNA from the PBMCs, yielding at least 5.5 micrograms per sample. Naive CD45RAhigh/CD27high T cell percentages were measured by flow cytometry on a PBMC aliquot from every donor.

The receptor chain draws on TRBV20-1 and TRBJ2-7; the D segment may tentatively be TRBD1 or TRBD2, each giving 5 matched bases. The DNA end favors TRBJ2-5, so the J call may be wrong. Sequencing used blood. The TCR comes from a human donor in good health. The CDR3 protein: CSASKGPEGTQYF. The sequence in DNA is TGCAGTGCTAGCAAGGGACCAGAGGGGACCCAGTACTTC.